Presented here are 9 T cell receptor beta chains from one specimen sequenced in a study of blood T cells in healthy people across ages (dated by TCRdb to 2015 to 2017). Library preparation employed 5' RACE. The data were produced on an Illumina HiSeq 2500. The second PCR ran for roughly 7 to 11 cycles and used a J-beta primer mix along with a sample-barcoded 5' primer. TCRdb applied fastp at Q25 and MiXCR to the public reads, then kept only in-frame beta chains. All rows with the same CDR3 protein become a single entry with the most common DNA and genes. For this sample the table gives over 1.5 million distinct CDR3 sequences, of which around 50% were detected only once. Over 2% of the sample is in the top ten clones. The source material was blood. The origin of the receptors is a woman in her forties in good health.

The genes are TRBV7-9 and TRBJ2-7, with D perhaps TRBD1 (5 bases). Trimming took 5 bases from V and 1 from J, leaving 15 bases between them. This CDR3 is 15 amino acids long. In germline, CDR1 is SEHNR, CDR2 FQNEAQ (reference sequence). In nucleotides, the CDR3 is TGTGCCAGCAGCGACACAACAACAGGTTCCTACGAGCAGTACTTC. Protein sequence: CASSDTTTGSYEQYF.

The J gene is TRBJ2-5, the V gene TRBV20-1; D not resolved. The V gene lost 3 bases and the J gene lost 5 bases, with 16 bases spanning the gap. Germline values: CDR1 DFQATT, CDR2 SNEGSKA (reference sequence). The length of the CDR3 is 14 residues. For the CDR3, the DNA is TGCAGTGCTAGTATTAGAGACTTGAGGGAGACCCAGTACTTC. Translated: CSASIRDLRETQYF.

This sequence joins TRBV5-1 and TRBJ1-2; tentative D call: TRBD1 (5 bases). The CDR3 contains 15 residues. V lost 1 base and J 0 bases, leaving 10 bases between the germline ends. Germline CDR1 reads SGHRS; CDR2 reads YFSETQ. In DNA, the CDR3 is TGCGCCAGCAGCTTGTATACAGGACCTAACTATGGCTACACCTTC. Amino acid sequence: CASSLYTGPNYGYTF.

The chain combines TRBV7-6 with TRBJ2-1, with D perhaps TRBD1 (6 bases). CDR3 length: 17 amino acids. V was shortened by 3 bases and J by 0 bases, with 15 bases between the two germline ends. In germline, CDR1 is SGHVS, CDR2 FNYEAQ. The CDR3 DNA is TGTGCCAGCAGCTTTTCAACATACAGGGACTCCTACAATGAGCAGTTCTTC. This translates into CASSFSTYRDSYNEQFF. The variable domain in full, with the rest retrieved from reference TRBV7-6 and TRBJ2-1, is GAGVSQSPRYKVTKRGQDVALRCDPISGHVSLYWYRQALGQGPEFLTYFNYEAQQDKSGLPNDRFSAERPEGSISTLTIQRTEQRDSAMYRCASSFSTYRDSYNEQFFGPGTRLTVL.

This clonotype occurred once. V and J are TRBV5-1 and TRBJ1-4, with D unclear. The germline CDR1 and CDR2 sequences are SGHRS and YFSETQ. Trimming took 5 bases from V and 3 from J, leaving 11 bases between them. The CDR3 covers 14 residues. CDR3 sequence reads: CASRVGGANEKLFF. In DNA, the CDR3 is TGCGCCAGCAGAGTAGGTGGAGCTAATGAAAAACTGTTTTTT. Together with reference TRBV5-1 and TRBJ1-4, the CDR3 gives the full variable domain: KAGVTQTPRYLIKTRGQQVTLSCSPISGHRSVSWYQQTPGQGLQFLFEYFSETQRNKGNFPGRFSGRQFSNSRSEMNVSTLELGDSALYLCASRVGGANEKLFFGSGTQLSVL.

There are a few counts of this clonotype. The chain links TRBV9 to TRBJ1-2; 8 bases agree with TRBD1. Germline-derived CDR1 and CDR2 are SGDLS and YYNGEE. This CDR3 contains 13 residues. J lost 8 bases, V lost 4 bases, and 7 bases had no gene match. The CDR3 reads CASSPMTGEGYTF. Here the CDR3 DNA reads TGTGCCAGCAGCCCAATGACAGGGGAAGGCTACACCTTC.

This chain uses TRBV28 with TRBJ1-1; D is unresolved. CDR1 is MDHEN, CDR2 SYDVKM, per germline. This CDR3 is built from 13 residues. Trimming left V 6 bases short and J 0 bases short, with 8 bases between. This chain's CDR3 is CASRPTLNTEAFF. The DNA of the CDR3 is TGTGCCAGCAGACCCACACTGAACACTGAAGCTTTCTTT.

This chain connects TRBV12-5 to TRBJ1-2, with 11 bases identical to TRBD1. CDR1 is LGHNT and CDR2 is FRNRAP in the germline V gene. The trim removed 1 base at V and 0 bases at J, leaving 4 bases unmatched. The CDR3 extends over 17 amino acids. For the CDR3, the DNA is TGTGCTAGTGGTTTGGGGGGACAGGGGGAAGCTAACTATGGCTACACCTTC. Translated, it gives CASGLGGQGEANYGYTF.

V and J are TRBV20-1 and TRBJ2-5; 8 nucleotides agree with TRBD2. CDR1 DFQATT and CDR2 SNEGSKA come from the germline V gene (reference sequence). V lost 8 bases and J lost 2; bases outside the gene matches: 7. This CDR3 region has 13 residues. Here the CDR3 DNA reads TGCAGTTCTTTAGCGGGGCTTCAAGAGACCCAGTACTTC. It translates to CSSLAGLQETQYF.